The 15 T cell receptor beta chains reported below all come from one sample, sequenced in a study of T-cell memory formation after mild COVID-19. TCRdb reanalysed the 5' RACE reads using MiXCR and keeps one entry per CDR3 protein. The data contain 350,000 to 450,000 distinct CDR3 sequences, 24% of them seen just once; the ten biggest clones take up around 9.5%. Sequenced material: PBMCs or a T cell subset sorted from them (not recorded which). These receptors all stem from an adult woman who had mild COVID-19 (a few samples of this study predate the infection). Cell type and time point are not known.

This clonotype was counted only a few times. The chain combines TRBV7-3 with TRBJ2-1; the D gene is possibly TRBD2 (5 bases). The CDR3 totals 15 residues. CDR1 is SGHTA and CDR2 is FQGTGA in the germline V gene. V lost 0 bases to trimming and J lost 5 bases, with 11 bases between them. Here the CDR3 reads CASSLTPASNNEQFF. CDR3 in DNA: TGTGCCAGCAGCTTAACTCCGGCTAGCAACAATGAGCAGTTCTTC. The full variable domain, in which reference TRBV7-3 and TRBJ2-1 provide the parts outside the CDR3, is GAGVSQTPSNKVTEKGKYVELRCDPISGHTALYWYRQSLGQGPEFLIYFQGTGAADDSGLPNDRFFAVRPEGSVSTLKIQRTERGDSAVYLCASSLTPASNNEQFFGPGTRLTVL.

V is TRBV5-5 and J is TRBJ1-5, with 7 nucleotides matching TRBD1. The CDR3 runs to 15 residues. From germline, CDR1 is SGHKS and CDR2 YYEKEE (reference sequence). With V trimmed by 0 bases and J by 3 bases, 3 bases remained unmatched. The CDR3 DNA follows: TGTGCCAGCAGCTTGGGACAGGGCCACAATCAGCCCCAGCATTTT. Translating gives CASSLGQGHNQPQHF.

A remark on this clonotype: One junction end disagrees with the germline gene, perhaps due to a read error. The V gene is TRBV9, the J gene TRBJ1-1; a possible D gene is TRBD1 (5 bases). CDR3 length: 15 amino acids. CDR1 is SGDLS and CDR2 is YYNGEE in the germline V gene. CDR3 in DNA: TGTGCCAGCCGCGTAAGGTGGGACCCTAACACTGAAGCTTTCTTT. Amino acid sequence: CASRVRWDPNTEAFF. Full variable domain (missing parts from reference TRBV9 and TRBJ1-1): DSGVTQTPKHLITATGQRVTLRCSPRSGDLSVYWYQQSLDQGLQFLIQYYNGEERAKGNILERFSAQQFPDLHSELNLSSLELGDSALYFCASRVRWDPNTEAFFGQGTRLTVV.

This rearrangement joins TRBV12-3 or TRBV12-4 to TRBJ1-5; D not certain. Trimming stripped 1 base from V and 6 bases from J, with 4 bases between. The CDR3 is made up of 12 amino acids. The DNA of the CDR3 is TGTGCCAGCAGTTTAGGAACTCAGCCCCAGCATTTT. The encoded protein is CASSLGTQPQHF.

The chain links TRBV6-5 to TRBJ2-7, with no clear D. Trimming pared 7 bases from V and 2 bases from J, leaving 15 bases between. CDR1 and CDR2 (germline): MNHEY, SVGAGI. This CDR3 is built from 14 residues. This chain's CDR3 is CASKVSRGTYEQYF. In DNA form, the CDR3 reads TGTGCCAGCAAGGTATCTCGCGGAACCTACGAGCAGTACTTC.

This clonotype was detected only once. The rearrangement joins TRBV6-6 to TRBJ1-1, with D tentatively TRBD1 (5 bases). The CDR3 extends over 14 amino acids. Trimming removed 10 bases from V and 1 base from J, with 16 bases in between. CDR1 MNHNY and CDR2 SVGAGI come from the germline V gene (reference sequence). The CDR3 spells CATHGAGKNTEAFF. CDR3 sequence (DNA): TGTGCCACTCATGGGGCAGGGAAGAACACTGAAGCTTTCTTT.

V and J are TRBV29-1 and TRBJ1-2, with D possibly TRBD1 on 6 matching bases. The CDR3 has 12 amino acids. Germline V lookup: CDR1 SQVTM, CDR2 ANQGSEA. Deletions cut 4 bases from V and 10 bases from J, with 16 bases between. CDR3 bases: TGCAGCGTTGGTTCTGACGGGGGGCTCTACACCTTC. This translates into CSVGSDGGLYTF. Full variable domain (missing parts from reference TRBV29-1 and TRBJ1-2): SAVISQKPSRDICQRGTSLTIQCQVDSQVTMMFWYRQQPGQSLTLIATANQGSEATYESGFVIDKFPISRPNLTFSTLTVSNMSPEDSSIYLCSVGSDGGLYTFGSGTRLTVV.

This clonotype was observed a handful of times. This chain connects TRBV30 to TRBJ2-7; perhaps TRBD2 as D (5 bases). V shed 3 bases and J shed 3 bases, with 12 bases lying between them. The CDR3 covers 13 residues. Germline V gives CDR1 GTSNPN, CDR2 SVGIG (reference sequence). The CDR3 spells CAWSSGINYEQYF. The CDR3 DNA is TGTGCCTGGAGCTCCGGGATTAACTACGAGCAGTACTTC.

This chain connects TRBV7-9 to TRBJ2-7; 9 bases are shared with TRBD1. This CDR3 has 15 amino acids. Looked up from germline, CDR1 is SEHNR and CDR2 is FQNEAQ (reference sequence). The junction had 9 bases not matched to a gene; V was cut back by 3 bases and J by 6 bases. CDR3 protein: CASSLSGTGMFEQYF. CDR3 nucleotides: TGTGCCAGCAGCTTGTCCGGGACAGGGATGTTCGAGCAGTACTTC.

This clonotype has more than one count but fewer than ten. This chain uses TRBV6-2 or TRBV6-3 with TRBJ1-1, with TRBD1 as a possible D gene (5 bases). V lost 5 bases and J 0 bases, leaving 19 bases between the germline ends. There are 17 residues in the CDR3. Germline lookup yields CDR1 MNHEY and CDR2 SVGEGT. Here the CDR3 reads CASSVYTAGTMNTEAFF. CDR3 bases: TGTGCCAGCAGTGTGTATACTGCCGGGACCATGAACACTGAAGCTTTCTTT.

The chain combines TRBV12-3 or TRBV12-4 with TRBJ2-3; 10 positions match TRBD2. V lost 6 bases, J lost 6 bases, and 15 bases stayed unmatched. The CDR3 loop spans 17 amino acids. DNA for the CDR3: TGTGCCAGCAGCCGAATCGGCTCTAGCGGGGGAACGGATACGCAGTATTTT. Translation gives CASSRIGSSGGTDTQYF.

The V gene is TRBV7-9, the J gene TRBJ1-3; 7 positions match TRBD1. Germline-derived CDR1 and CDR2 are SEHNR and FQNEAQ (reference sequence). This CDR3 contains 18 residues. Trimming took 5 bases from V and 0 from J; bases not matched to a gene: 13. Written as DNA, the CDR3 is TGTGCCAGCAGCCCCCCCCTCTACGGACAGGACTCTGGAAACACCATATATTTT. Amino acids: CASSPPLYGQDSGNTIYF.

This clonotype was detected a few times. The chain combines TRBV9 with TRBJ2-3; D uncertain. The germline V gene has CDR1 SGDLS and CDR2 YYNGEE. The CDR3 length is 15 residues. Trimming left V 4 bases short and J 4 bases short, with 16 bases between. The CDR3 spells CASSRSSQVADTQYF. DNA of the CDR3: TGTGCCAGCAGCCGGAGCAGCCAAGTGGCAGATACGCAGTATTTT.

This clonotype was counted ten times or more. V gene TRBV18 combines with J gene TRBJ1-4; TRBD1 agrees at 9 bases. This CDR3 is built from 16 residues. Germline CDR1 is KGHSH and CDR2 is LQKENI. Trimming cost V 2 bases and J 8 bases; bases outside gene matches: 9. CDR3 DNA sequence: TGTGCCAGCTCACCAACTCTTACAGGGGGCAGCGAAAAACTGTTTTTT. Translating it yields CASSPTLTGGSEKLFF.

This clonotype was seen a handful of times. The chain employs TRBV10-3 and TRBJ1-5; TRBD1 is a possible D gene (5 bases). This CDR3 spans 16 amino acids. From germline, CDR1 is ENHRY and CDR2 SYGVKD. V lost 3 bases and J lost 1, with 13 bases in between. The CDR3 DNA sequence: TGTGCCATCAGTGACCCACCAGGGTTCAGCAATCAGCCCCAGCATTTT. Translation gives CAISDPPGFSNQPQHF.